The clone carrying this T cell receptor (beta chain) was picked up a small number of times. Its antigen is not identified. This entry is derived from a study of CD8+ T cells in alopecia areata. For the study at large: Patients given treatment had severity scored by the percentage of scalp area affected.

Sequencing relied on a cDNA template that was reverse transcribed from extracted RNA. Sequencing used immunoSEQ multiplex PCR; TCRdb keeps in-frame clones, though not all of them. The sample yields about 200,000 clones, about 58% seen once. The CDR3 runs to 14 residues. Germline V gene lookup returns CDR1 SNHLY and CDR2 FYNNEI. V lost 6 bases and J lost 7, with 15 bases in between. This sample's treatment: oral pan-JAK inhibitor, 5-10 mg twice daily. The study team obtained lesional scalp punch biopsies and peripheral blood from alopecia areata patients. Regarding the study as a whole: Patients showed less clear TCR sequence sharing than mice, possibly partly because of HLA diversity. Tofacitinib significantly reduced both scalp clonality and expanded CD8+ clones among the top 100.

The receptor was derived from a human donor with alopecia areata. J is TRBJ1-4 and V is TRBV2; D is possibly TRBD1 (6 bases). This sample comprised CD4+ T cells sorted from blood, obtained at week 4, from a patient treated with tofacitinib. The CDR3 bases are TGTGCCAGCAGGCCGGGGGGCGTCGCTGAAAAACTGTTTTTT. Translation: CASRPGGVAEKLFF.